A single sample is the source of the 5 T cell receptor beta chains below, sequenced in a study of cytomegalovirus exposure and HLA in healthy donors. In the PCR, 60 Vbeta and 13 Jbeta primers were used. The data were produced by immunoSEQ multiplex PCR, yet TCRdb's version contains in-frame clones alone and is incomplete. The table records approximately 130,000 clones, about 86% of them present only once. Sequenced: PBMCs. Every receptor here comes from a woman between 40 and 55 years old in good health and CMV-seronegative.

This clone is a singleton in its sample. This chain uses TRBV11-2 with TRBJ2-7; TRBD1 matches at 9 bases. Germline V gene sequence: CDR1 SGHAT, CDR2 FQNNGV. This CDR3 has 17 amino acids. Losses at the gene ends were 1 base for V and 5 bases for J; bases not matched to a gene: 12. In DNA, the CDR3 is TGTGCCAGCAGCTTAGTTTCTAGCGGACAGGGGAAAAACGAGCAGTACTTC. As protein: CASSLVSSGQGKNEQYF.

CDR3 loop: CASSVNRGRQETQYF. CDR3 nucleotides: TGTGCCAGCAGTGTTAACAGGGGGAGGCAAGAGACCCAGTACTTC. This rearrangement joins TRBV25-1 to TRBJ2-5, with 8 bases that match TRBD1. This CDR3 has 15 amino acids. Germline lookup yields CDR1 MGHDK and CDR2 SYGVNS. The V and J ends lost 4 bases and 2 bases, in that order; junction bases with no gene match: 6.

The chain links TRBV6-1 to TRBJ1-1, with TRBD1 matching over 10 bases. The CDR3 has 14 residues. The germline V gene has CDR1 MNHNS and CDR2 SASEGT. J lost 7 bases, V lost 6 bases, and 8 bases had no gene match. In DNA form, the CDR3 reads TGTGCCAGCAGCAGCCGGGACAGGGGTAATGAAGCTTTCTTT. Amino acid sequence: CASSSRDRGNEAFF.

The chain joins TRBV2 to TRBJ2-5, with 16 bases aligning to TRBD2. CDR3 length equals 17 residues. Germline CDR1 and CDR2: SNHLY and FYNNEI. The V gene end was trimmed by 4 bases and the J gene end by 5 bases; junction bases not matched to a gene: 7. Here the CDR3 DNA reads TGTGCCAGCAGTGCTTCGGGACTAGCGGGAGGGGGGGAGACCCAGTACTTC. Residues: CASSASGLAGGGETQYF.

This chain uses TRBV11-3 with TRBJ2-1; weak D call: TRBD2 (5 bases). Trimming shortened V by 5 bases and J by 1 base, and 18 bases separated the two germline ends. Germline V gives CDR1 SGHNT, CDR2 YENEEA. The CDR3 spans 17 residues. This CDR3 is CASSPPEGDKSYNEQFF. The CDR3 nucleotides read TGTGCCAGCAGCCCCCCCGAGGGTGATAAGTCCTACAATGAGCAGTTCTTC.